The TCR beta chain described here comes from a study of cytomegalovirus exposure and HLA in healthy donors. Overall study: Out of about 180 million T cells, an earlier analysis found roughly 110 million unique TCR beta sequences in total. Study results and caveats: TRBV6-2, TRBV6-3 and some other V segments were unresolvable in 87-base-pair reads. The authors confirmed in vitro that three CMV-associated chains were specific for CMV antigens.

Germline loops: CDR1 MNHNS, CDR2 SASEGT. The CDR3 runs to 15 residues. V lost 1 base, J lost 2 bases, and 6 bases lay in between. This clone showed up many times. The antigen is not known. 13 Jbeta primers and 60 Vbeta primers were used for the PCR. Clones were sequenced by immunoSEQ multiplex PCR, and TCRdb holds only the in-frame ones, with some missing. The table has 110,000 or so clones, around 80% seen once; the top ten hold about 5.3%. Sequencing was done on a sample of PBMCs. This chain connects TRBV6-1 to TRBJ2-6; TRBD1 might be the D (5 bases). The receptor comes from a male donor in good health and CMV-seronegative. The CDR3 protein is CASSEGGAGANVLTF. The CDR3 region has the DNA TGTGCCAGCAGTGAAGGGGGCGCTGGGGCCAACGTCCTGACTTTC.